The clone carrying this TCR beta chain occurred many times. Its antigen is unidentified. The data were taken from a study of response to subunit inactivated influenza vaccine. Trimming cost V 0 bases and J 2 bases, with 10 bases left between them. The CDR3 has 15 residues. The germline gives CDR1 MNHEY, CDR2 SVGAGI. Study-wide results and caveats: The authors suggested that few new T cells are recruited per seasonal influenza vaccination.

TCRdb re-called the RT-PCR reads through MiXCR, storing one row per CDR3 protein. This sample has about 520,000 distinct CDR3 sequences, with approximately 11% found just once. Sequenced material: PBMCs from blood, taken 40 to 50 days after vaccination. The receptor was derived from a man aged 45 to 65 who received an inactivated influenza vaccine. This chain joins TRBV6-5 and TRBJ1-2; D possibly corresponds to TRBD1 (5 bases). The CDR3 DNA reads as TGTGCCAGCAGTTACTCGGGACGGGGAAACTATGGCTACACCTTC. Translated, it gives CASSYSGRGNYGYTF.